The clone carrying this TCR beta chain was found a few times. What it recognizes is unknown. The data originate from a study of blood T cells in healthy people across ages. Overall study context: About one barcoded beta molecule per two T cells was captured by template switching.

The trim removed 3 bases at V and 4 bases at J, leaving 9 bases unmatched. The CDR3 covers 15 residues. Germline lookup yields CDR1 DFQATT and CDR2 SNEGSKA (reference sequence). Study-level results: In older individuals, TCR beta diversity per million T cells was lower, falling roughly linearly with age.

Sample-barcoded 5' priming and a J-beta primer mix drove a second PCR of about 7 to 12 cycles. With 12 random nucleotides, a template-switch adaptor tagged each individual cDNA molecule. Any given sample supplied a minimum of 2.5 million CDR3-containing paired-end reads. Each CDR3 protein is one row after TCRdb ran MiXCR on the 5' RACE reads. This sample carries around 650,000 distinct CDR3 sequences, approximately 31% of them seen once, and the ten largest clones take approximately 15%. The chain uses TRBV20-1 and TRBJ1-5; 7 bases align to TRBD1. Material for sequencing was blood. The clonotype comes from a woman older than 75 in good health. CDR3 sequence (DNA): TGCAGTGCTAGGACAGGGACGGTGGGGAATCAGCCCCAGCATTTT. It specifies CSARTGTVGNQPQHF.